This entry lists 31 T cell receptor beta chains sequenced from one sample in a study of siplizumab effects on memory and regulatory T cells. Here immunoSEQ multiplex PCR was the method, and the copy in TCRdb shows in-frame clones only, minus some. Found here are more than 95,000 clones, 93% of them singletons; the top ten hold 0.55% to 0.7%. The specimen sequenced was Tregs sorted from blood. The receptors stem from a human donor in good health.

This chain connects TRBV19 to TRBJ2-1; the match to TRBD2 covers 14 bases. Germline-derived CDR1 and CDR2 are LNHDA and SQIVND (reference sequence). The CDR3 runs 19 residues. V shed 1 base, J shed 7 bases, and the junction held 12 bases outside the gene matches. CDR3 region: CASSIASWGLAGVLNEQFF. The CDR3 nucleotides are TGTGCCAGTAGTATAGCATCGTGGGGACTAGCGGGAGTGTTGAATGAGCAGTTCTTC.

This CDR3 reads CASSVVPGETQYF. CDR3 DNA sequence: TGTGCCAGCAGCGTAGTACCAGGAGAGACCCAGTACTTC. The chain recombines TRBV9 with TRBJ2-5; D not certain. The V gene's germline CDR1 is SGDLS and CDR2 YYNGEE. The CDR3 is 13 residues long. Trimming took off 0 bases at V and 4 bases at J, with 7 bases between the two ends.

V gene TRBV13 combines with J gene TRBJ2-2; 7 bases are a match to TRBD2. The V segment lost 5 bases and the J segment 0 bases; nucleotides outside the gene matches: 12. Looked up from germline, CDR1 is PRHDT and CDR2 is FYEKMQ (reference sequence). The CDR3 loop spans 18 amino acids. CDR3 loop: CASSPVGLADANTGELFF. DNA for the CDR3: TGTGCCAGCAGCCCGGTCGGTCTAGCGGACGCGAACACCGGGGAGCTGTTTTTT.

The genes are TRBV4-1 and TRBJ2-7; D possibly matches TRBD1 or TRBD2 (5 bases each). Germline CDR1 MGHRA, CDR2 YSYEKL. This CDR3 spans 13 amino acids. Deletions cut 0 bases from V and 12 bases from J, with 15 bases between. Written as DNA, the CDR3 is TGCGCCAGCAGCCAAGAGGAGGACACTAGAGCGTACTTC. Its protein is CASSQEEDTRAYF.

In this sample, this clone turned up once. J is TRBJ1-4 and V is TRBV18; D uncertain. This CDR3 contains 15 residues. In germline, CDR1 is KGHSH, CDR2 LQKENI. V was shortened by 3 bases and J by 8 bases, with 16 bases between the two germline ends. As DNA, the CDR3 is TGTGCCAGCTCACCGAATCGAGACCTGAAAGAAAAACTGTTTTTT. Translating gives CASSPNRDLKEKLFF.

The chain has TRBV5-1 and TRBJ1-2, with 8 bases fitting TRBD1. Germline CDR1 SGHRS, CDR2 YFSETQ. The CDR3 sequence is 15 residues long. V dropped 2 bases and J dropped 6; count of bases not matched to a gene: 9. Written as DNA, the CDR3 is TGCGCCAGCAGCTTTCGCGAGAGACAGGGGAATGGCTACACCTTC. This gives the protein CASSFRERQGNGYTF.

The chain is built from TRBV6-5 and TRBJ1-6; tentative D call: TRBD1 (6 bases). Trimming shortened V by 6 bases and J by 6 bases, and 9 bases separated the two germline ends. CDR3 length: 13 amino acids. Germline V CDR1 and CDR2: MNHEY, SVGAGI. CDR3 DNA sequence: TGTGCCAGCAGACAGGGACTTAATTCACCCCTCCACTTT. Translated: CASRQGLNSPLHF.

The chain employs TRBV4-1 and TRBJ2-5, with D unclear. The CDR3 loop spans 13 amino acids. CDR1 is MGHRA and CDR2 is YSYEKL in the germline V gene. V was clipped by 1 base and J by 4 bases, with 7 bases between them. The DNA for the CDR3 is TGCGCCAGCAGCCAAGGAATAGGAGAGACCCAGTACTTC. Protein sequence: CASSQGIGETQYF.

The chain joins TRBV5-1 to TRBJ2-7; D gene unclear. Trimming pared 1 base from V and 2 bases from J, leaving 10 bases between. This CDR3 has 14 amino acids. CDR1 SGHRS and CDR2 YFSETQ come from the germline V gene. CDR3: CASSLPGYTYEQYF. Written as DNA, the CDR3 is TGCGCCAGCAGCTTGCCTGGGTACACCTACGAGCAGTACTTC.

The chain recombines TRBV18 with TRBJ1-3; D is uncertain. The CDR3 is 13 residues long. Germline assignment: CDR1 KGHSH and CDR2 LQKENI. With 6 bases removed from V and 0 bases from J, the gap between germline ends came to 6 bases. As DNA, the CDR3 is TGTGCCAGCTCCGGAGGCTCTGGAAACACCATATATTTT. As protein: CASSGGSGNTIYF.

The chain links TRBV2 to TRBJ2-1; maybe TRBD1 (6 bases). V lost 7 bases and J lost 3, with 13 bases in between. The CDR3 runs 14 residues. Germline V gene data show CDR1 as SNHLY and CDR2 as FYNNEI. The CDR3 loop reads CASNMGALYNEQFF. For the CDR3, the DNA is TGTGCCAGCAATATGGGGGCCCTCTACAATGAGCAGTTCTTC.

In its sample, this clone was seen a few times. The rearrangement links TRBV7-2 to TRBJ1-2, with unresolved D. The germline V and J ends were trimmed by 0 bases and 6 bases, with 11 bases remaining between them. The CDR3 runs to 14 residues. Germline V CDR1 and CDR2: SGHTA, FQGNSA. The CDR3 coding sequence is TGTGCCAGCAGCTTAGCTGGCAGGATGGATGGCTACACCTTC. As protein: CASSLAGRMDGYTF.

The V call is TRBV4-2, the J call TRBJ2-7; tentative D call: TRBD2 (6 bases). This CDR3 has 17 residues. Germline values: CDR1 LGHNA, CDR2 YNFKEQ. Trimming removed 2 bases at V and 6 bases at J, with 23 bases between. The CDR3 DNA reads as TGTGCCAGCAGCCAAAACTTCGCGGGGAGAGAAGGAGTCGAGCAGTACTTC. It codes for CASSQNFAGREGVEQYF.

The CDR3 here is CASSPTVGAQAGYQETQYF. CDR3 DNA sequence: TGTGCCAGCAGCCCCACCGTGGGAGCCCAAGCGGGGTACCAAGAGACCCAGTACTTC. V and J are TRBV5-6 and TRBJ2-5, with 7 bases aligning to TRBD2. The CDR3 covers 19 residues. CDR1 SGHDT and CDR2 YYEEEE come from the germline V gene. J was trimmed by 0 bases and V by 4 bases; bases with no gene match: 18.

The chain carries TRBV20-1 and TRBJ2-5; D unresolved. Germline assignment: CDR1 DFQATT and CDR2 SNEGSKA (reference sequence). The V and J ends lost 5 bases and 5 bases respectively, with 6 bases between them. The CDR3 runs to 10 residues. This CDR3 is CSASWETQYF. CDR3 sequence (DNA): TGCAGTGCTTCGTGGGAGACCCAGTACTTC.

The chain couples TRBV25-1 to TRBJ2-5; D remains unclear. This CDR3 has 13 amino acids. The V end was cut by 5 bases, the J end by 5 bases, with 12 bases between. The germline gives CDR1 MGHDK, CDR2 SYGVNS. CDR3 region: CASSILGRETQYF. In DNA, the CDR3 is TGTGCCAGCAGTATTTTAGGCCGGGAGACCCAGTACTTC.

V is TRBV7-9 and J is TRBJ1-3, with D possibly TRBD1 on 5 matching bases. CDR3 length equals 14 residues. The V and J ends lost 5 bases and 4 bases respectively, with 12 bases between them. The germline V gene has CDR1 SEHNR and CDR2 FQNEAQ (reference sequence). The CDR3 spells CASSIGVVGNTIYF. The CDR3 DNA sequence: TGTGCCAGCAGCATAGGGGTTGTAGGAAACACCATATATTTT.

V is TRBV5-3 and J is TRBJ1-5, with D possibly TRBD1 on 5 matching bases. Being an ORF, TRBV5-3 has a function that is uncertain. The CDR3 runs 16 residues. The V end was cut by 0 bases, the J end by 4 bases, with 14 bases between. The DNA of the CDR3 is TGTGCCAGAAGCTTGGCTCGGGACGGAGAGAATCAGCCCCAGCATTTT. It translates to CARSLARDGENQPQHF.

The chain is built from TRBV5-1 and TRBJ2-5; TRBD2 aligns across 12 bases. Germline V gene lookup returns CDR1 SGHRS and CDR2 YFSETQ. The CDR3 sequence is 15 residues long. V dropped 2 bases and J dropped 3; count of bases not matched to a gene: 2. CDR3 sequence: CASSFLAGGEETQYF. DNA for the CDR3: TGCGCCAGCAGCTTCCTAGCGGGAGGGGAAGAGACCCAGTACTTC. Together with reference TRBV5-1 and TRBJ2-5, the CDR3 gives the full variable domain: KAGVTQTPRYLIKTRGQQVTLSCSPISGHRSVSWYQQTPGQGLQFLFEYFSETQRNKGNFPGRFSGRQFSNSRSEMNVSTLELGDSALYLCASSFLAGGEETQYFGPGTRLLVL.

The chain employs TRBV10-3 and TRBJ1-2, with D unresolved. V lost 7 bases to trimming and J lost 3 bases, with 9 bases between them. Germline V gene data show CDR1 as ENHRY and CDR2 as SYGVKD. The CDR3 length is 12 residues. The CDR3 nucleotides read TGTGCCATCACAAGGGAGGACTATGGCTACACCTTC. It translates to CAITREDYGYTF.

CDR3 sequence reads: CASSATPGLANEKLFF. Here the CDR3 DNA reads TGCGCCAGCAGCGCGACCCCCGGGCTGGCTAATGAAAAACTGTTTTTT. V and J are TRBV5-1 and TRBJ1-4, with D unresolved. Germline loops: CDR1 SGHRS, CDR2 YFSETQ. Trimming stripped 4 bases from V and 3 bases from J, with 16 bases between. The CDR3 contains 16 residues.

The V call is TRBV7-9, the J call TRBJ1-4; a possible D gene is TRBD1 (6 bases). CDR3 length equals 15 residues. Germline assignment: CDR1 SEHNR and CDR2 FQNEAQ (reference sequence). Deletions cut 4 bases from V and 5 bases from J, with 14 bases between. The CDR3, as DNA: TGTGCCAGCAGCTGGACCGGGACAAAGAATGAAAAACTGTTTTTT. This sequence encodes CASSWTGTKNEKLFF.

The gene calls are TRBV18 and TRBJ2-7; 10 bases align to TRBD1. Trimming removed 3 bases from V and 7 bases from J; junction bases left unmatched: 6. This CDR3 spans 14 amino acids. Germline V gene sequence: CDR1 KGHSH, CDR2 LQKENI. CDR3 protein: CASSPTGGRVEQYF. Written as DNA, the CDR3 is TGTGCCAGCTCACCGACAGGGGGCCGAGTTGAGCAGTACTTC.

About this clone: This same CDR3 is encoded by further DNA sequences in the sample. The gene calls are TRBV6-6 and TRBJ1-1; possibly TRBD1 for D (5 bases). The CDR3 has 14 residues. V was trimmed by 2 bases and J by 2 bases, leaving 9 bases between them. Germline V gene data show CDR1 as MNHNY and CDR2 as SVGAGI (reference sequence). CDR3 sequence: CASSYPGGNTEAFF. The CDR3 DNA follows: TGTGCCAGCAGTTACCCGGGGGGTAACACTGAAGCTTTCTTT.

This clone came up a few times. V usage is TRBV7-3 and J usage is TRBJ2-7; 9 bases map to TRBD1. This CDR3 is built from 15 residues. The V gene end was trimmed by 1 base and the J gene end by 2 bases; junction bases not matched to a gene: 3. CDR1 SGHTA and CDR2 FQGTGA come from the germline V gene. The DNA for the CDR3 is TGTGCCAGCAGCTTAAGAGGACAGGGGACCTACGAGCAGTACTTC. Encoded protein: CASSLRGQGTYEQYF. The full variable domain, in which reference TRBV7-3 and TRBJ2-7 provide the parts outside the CDR3, is GAGVSQTPSNKVTEKGKYVELRCDPISGHTALYWYRQSLGQGPEFLIYFQGTGAADDSGLPNDRFFAVRPEGSVSTLKIQRTERGDSAVYLCASSLRGQGTYEQYFGPGTRLTVT.

The chain links TRBV11-3 to TRBJ2-1, with D perhaps given as TRBD1 or TRBD2 (5 bases each). Germline assignment: CDR1 SGHNT and CDR2 YENEEA. V lost 0 bases and J lost 8, with 11 bases in between. The CDR3 covers 14 residues. DNA of the CDR3: TGTGCCAGCAGCTTAGATCTGGGGCGGGATGAGCAGTTCTTC. This codes for CASSLDLGRDEQFF.

There are many counts of this clone. The chain couples TRBV7-8 to TRBJ2-1; maybe TRBD1 (6 bases). The CDR3 has 14 amino acids. The germline CDR1 and CDR2 sequences are SGHVS and FQNEAQ. The V gene lost 7 bases and the J gene lost 4 bases, with 14 bases spanning the gap. The CDR3 spells CASNLRQGYNEQFF. DNA for the CDR3: TGTGCCAGCAATCTGAGGCAGGGGTACAATGAGCAGTTCTTC.

The chain uses TRBV19 and TRBJ1-6; unclear D gene. CDR3 size: 12 residues. V lost 1 base and J lost 8, with 3 bases in between. The germline CDR1 and CDR2 sequences are LNHDA and SQIVND (reference sequence). The CDR3 region is CASSIVDSPLHF. The CDR3 DNA reads as TGTGCCAGTAGTATAGTGGATTCACCCCTCCACTTT.

The V call is TRBV9, the J call TRBJ2-5; D call uncertain. Trimming cost V 1 base and J 0 bases, with 10 bases left between them. Germline CDR1 is SGDLS and CDR2 is YYNGEE. The CDR3 runs 15 residues. CDR3 DNA sequence: TGTGCCAGCAGCGTAAGTCCCGGTTACCAAGAGACCCAGTACTTC. Protein product: CASSVSPGYQETQYF.

The V call is TRBV11-2, the J call TRBJ2-1; D uncertain. Trimming took 0 bases from V and 10 from J, leaving 13 bases between them. The germline V gene has CDR1 SGHAT and CDR2 FQNNGV. The CDR3 spans 14 residues. This chain's CDR3 is CASSLELVAKEQFF. For the CDR3, the DNA is TGTGCCAGCAGCTTAGAGCTCGTCGCAAAAGAGCAGTTCTTC.

The genes are TRBV19 and TRBJ2-1, with 9 positions matching TRBD1. CDR1 is LNHDA, CDR2 SQIVND, per germline (reference sequence). The CDR3 length is 14 residues. After removal of 7 bases from V and 9 bases from J, the junction contained 10 bases not matched to a gene. The CDR3 loop is CASKTGQGGGEQFF. Written as DNA, the CDR3 is TGTGCCAGTAAGACGGGACAGGGAGGCGGTGAGCAGTTCTTC.